A single sample is the source of the 3 T cell receptor beta chains below, sequenced in a study of T cell responses to AZD1222 COVID-19 vaccine. Here immunoSEQ multiplex PCR was the method, and the copy in TCRdb shows in-frame clones only, minus some. The table includes over 140,000 clones, 80% to 95% detected once. The sequences come from peripheral blood, collected 28 days after the second AZD1222 dose. The receptors come from an adult who received the AZD1222 COVID-19 vaccine.

The chain employs TRBV4-1 and TRBJ2-7, with D possibly matching TRBD2 (6 bases). V was cut by 1 base and J by 1 base, with 14 bases left in between. Germline V gene lookup returns CDR1 MGHRA and CDR2 YSYEKL. This CDR3 has 16 amino acids. CDR3 bases: TGCGCCAGCAGCCAAGTCCCAGCGGGCAGATCCTACGAGCAGTACTTC. Translating gives CASSQVPAGRSYEQYF.

This chain joins TRBV29-1 and TRBJ2-2; 11 positions agree with TRBD2. With 5 bases clipped from V and 3 bases from J, the junction kept 5 bases outside the gene matches. Germline V CDR1 and CDR2: SQVTM, ANQGSEA. This CDR3 is built from 15 residues. In DNA form, the CDR3 reads TGCAGCGTTAAACTAGCGGGAGCGGACACCGGGGAGCTGTTTTTT. It is translated as CSVKLAGADTGELFF.

In its sample, this clone was seen once. This chain uses TRBV19 with TRBJ2-2; TRBD2 might be the D (6 bases). V lost 5 bases and J 0 bases, leaving 10 bases between the germline ends. Germline CDR1 LNHDA, CDR2 SQIVND (reference sequence). The CDR3 spans 15 residues. The CDR3 is CASSWEETNTGELFF. In DNA, the CDR3 is TGTGCCAGTAGTTGGGAGGAAACGAACACCGGGGAGCTGTTTTTT.